This T cell receptor beta chain originates from a study of T cell clonality in common variable immunodeficiency. Study-level results: Fewer deletions and N-nucleotide insertions were reportedly seen in common variable immunodeficiency TCR beta sequences.

Germline V gene sequence: CDR1 SEHNR, CDR2 FQNEAQ (reference sequence). V lost 5 bases and J 5 bases, leaving 9 bases between the germline ends. The CDR3 runs to 12 residues. Heparinized whole blood, 5 to 8 ml, came from each donor. Comment on this clone: Its specificity is unknown. The DNA ends 3 residues before the CDR3 does, and the rest of the CDR3 is filled in from the germline J gene.

CVID and control samples used equivalent genomic DNA input. TCRdb's table, derived via immunoSEQ multiplex PCR, lists solely in-frame clones and lacks some. This sample comprises about 33,000 clones, none seen once only. The sequenced sample consisted of peripheral blood mononuclear cells. This TCR was sampled from a human donor with common variable immunodeficiency. The J gene is TRBJ1-2, the V gene TRBV7-9; D uncertain. The CDR3 DNA, read in part, is TGTGCCAGCAGCCTCCAACAGTATGGC. The encoded protein is CASSLQQYG. The whole CDR3 sequence reads CASSLQQYGYTF.